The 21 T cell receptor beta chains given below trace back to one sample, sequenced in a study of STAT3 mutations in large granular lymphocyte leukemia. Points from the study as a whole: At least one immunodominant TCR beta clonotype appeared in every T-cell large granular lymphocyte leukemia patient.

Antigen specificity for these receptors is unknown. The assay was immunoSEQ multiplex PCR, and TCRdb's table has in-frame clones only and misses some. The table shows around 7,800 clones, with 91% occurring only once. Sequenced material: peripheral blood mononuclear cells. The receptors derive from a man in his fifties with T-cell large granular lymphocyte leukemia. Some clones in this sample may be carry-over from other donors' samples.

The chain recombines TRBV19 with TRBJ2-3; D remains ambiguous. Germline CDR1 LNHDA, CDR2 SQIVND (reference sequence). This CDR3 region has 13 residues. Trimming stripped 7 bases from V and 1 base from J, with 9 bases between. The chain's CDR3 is CASKEYRTDTQYF. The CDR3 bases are TGTGCCAGTAAAGAATATCGCACAGATACGCAGTATTTT.

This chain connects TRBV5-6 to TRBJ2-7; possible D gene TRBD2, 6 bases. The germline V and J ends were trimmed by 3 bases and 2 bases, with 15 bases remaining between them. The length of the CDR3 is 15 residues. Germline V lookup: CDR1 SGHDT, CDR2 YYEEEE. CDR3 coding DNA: TGTGCCAGCAGCTGGGACTCGGGGCCCACCTACGAGCAGTACTTC. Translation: CASSWDSGPTYEQYF.

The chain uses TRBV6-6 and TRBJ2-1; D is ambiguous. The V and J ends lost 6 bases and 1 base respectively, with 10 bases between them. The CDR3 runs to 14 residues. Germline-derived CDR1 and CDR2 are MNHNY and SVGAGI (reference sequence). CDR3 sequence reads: CASRPGRSYNEQFF. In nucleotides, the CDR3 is TGTGCCAGCAGGCCTGGGCGGTCCTACAATGAGCAGTTCTTC.

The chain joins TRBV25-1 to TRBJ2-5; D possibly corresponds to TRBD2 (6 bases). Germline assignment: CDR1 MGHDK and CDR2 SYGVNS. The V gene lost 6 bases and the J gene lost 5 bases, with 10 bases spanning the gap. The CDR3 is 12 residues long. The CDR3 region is CASRGGGETQYF. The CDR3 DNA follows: TGTGCCAGCAGGGGTGGAGGGGAGACCCAGTACTTC.

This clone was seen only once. CDR3 residues: CASSEGPGTGVLEQYF. The DNA of the CDR3 is TGTGCCAGCAGTGAGGGGCCGGGGACAGGGGTCTTAGAGCAGTACTTC. The chain has TRBV2 and TRBJ2-7; the match to TRBD1 covers 10 bases. Germline CDR1 is SNHLY and CDR2 is FYNNEI. CDR3 size: 16 residues. The J segment lost 7 bases and the V segment lost 3 bases, leaving 12 bases of the junction unmatched. Supplemented by reference TRBV2 and TRBJ2-7, the full variable domain reads EPEVTQTPSHQVTQMGQEVILRCVPISNHLYFYWYRQILGQKVEFLVSFYNNEISEKSEIFDDQFSVERPDGSNFTLKIRSTKLEDSAMYFCASSEGPGTGVLEQYFGPGTRLTVT.

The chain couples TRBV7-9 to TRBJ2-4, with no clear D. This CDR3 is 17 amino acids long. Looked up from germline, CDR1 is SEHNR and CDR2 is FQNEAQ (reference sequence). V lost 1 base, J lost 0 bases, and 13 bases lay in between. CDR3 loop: CASSLVTPPLAKNIQYF. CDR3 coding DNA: TGTGCCAGCAGCTTAGTTACGCCTCCACTAGCCAAAAACATTCAGTACTTC.

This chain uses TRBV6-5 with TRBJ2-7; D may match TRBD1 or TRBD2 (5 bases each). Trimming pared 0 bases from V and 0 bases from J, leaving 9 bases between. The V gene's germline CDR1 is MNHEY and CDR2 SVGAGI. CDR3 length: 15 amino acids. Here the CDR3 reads CASSYSMGDSYEQYF. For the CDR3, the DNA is TGTGCCAGCAGTTACTCGATGGGGGACTCCTACGAGCAGTACTTC.

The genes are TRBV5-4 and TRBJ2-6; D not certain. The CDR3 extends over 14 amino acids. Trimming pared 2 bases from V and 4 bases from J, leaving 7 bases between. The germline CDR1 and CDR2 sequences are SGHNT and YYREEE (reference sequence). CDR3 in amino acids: CASSLGLGANVLTF. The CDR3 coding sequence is TGTGCCAGCAGCTTAGGGTTGGGGGCCAACGTCCTGACTTTC.

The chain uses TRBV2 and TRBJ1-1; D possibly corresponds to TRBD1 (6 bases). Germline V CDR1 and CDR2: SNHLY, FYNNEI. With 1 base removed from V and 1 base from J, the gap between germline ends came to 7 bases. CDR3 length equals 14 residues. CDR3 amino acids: CASSEGGQNTEAFF. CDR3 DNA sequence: TGTGCCAGCAGTGAAGGGGGACAGAACACTGAAGCTTTCTTT.

CDR3 sequence (DNA): TGTGCCAGTAGTGCCGGGGGCTCCTACGAGCAGTACTTC. This gives the protein CASSAGGSYEQYF. The chain is built from TRBV19 and TRBJ2-7; possible D gene TRBD2, 6 bases. Trimming took 5 bases from V and 0 from J, leaving 8 bases between them. Germline CDR1 reads LNHDA; CDR2 reads SQIVND (reference sequence). CDR3 length: 13 residues.

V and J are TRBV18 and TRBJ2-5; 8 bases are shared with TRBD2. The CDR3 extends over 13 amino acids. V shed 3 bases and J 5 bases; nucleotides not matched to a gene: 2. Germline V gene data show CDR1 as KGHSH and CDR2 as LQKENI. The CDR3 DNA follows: TGTGCCAGCTCACCGGGACTAGGGGAGACCCAGTACTTC. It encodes CASSPGLGETQYF. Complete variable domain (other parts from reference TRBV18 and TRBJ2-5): NAGVMQNPRHLVRRRGQEARLRCSPMKGHSHVYWYRQLPEEGLKFMVYLQKENIIDESGMPKERFSAEFPKEGPSILRIQQVVRGDSAAYFCASSPGLGETQYFGPGTRLLVL.

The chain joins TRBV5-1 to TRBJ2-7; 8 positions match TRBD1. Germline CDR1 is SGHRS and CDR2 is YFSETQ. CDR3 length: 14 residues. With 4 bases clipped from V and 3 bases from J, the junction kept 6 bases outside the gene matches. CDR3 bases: TGCGCCAGCAGCCCCCCCGACAGGGGCTACGAGCAGTACTTC. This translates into CASSPPDRGYEQYF.

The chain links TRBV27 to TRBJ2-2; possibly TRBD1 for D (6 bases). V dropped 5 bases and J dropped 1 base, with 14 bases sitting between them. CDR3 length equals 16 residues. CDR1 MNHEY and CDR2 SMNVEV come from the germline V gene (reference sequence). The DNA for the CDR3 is TGTGCCAGCAGTAACGACAGGCCCAAGAACACCGGGGAGCTGTTTTTT. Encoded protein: CASSNDRPKNTGELFF.

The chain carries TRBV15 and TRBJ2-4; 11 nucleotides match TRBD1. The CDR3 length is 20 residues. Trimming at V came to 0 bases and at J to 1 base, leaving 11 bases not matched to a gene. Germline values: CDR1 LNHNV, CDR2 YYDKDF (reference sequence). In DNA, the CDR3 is TGTGCCACCAGCAGAGATCGGAGGACAGGGGGCGGAGGGGCCAAAAACATTCAGTACTTC. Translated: CATSRDRRTGGGGAKNIQYF.

The CDR3 sequence: CASSPTGILTYEQYF. DNA of the CDR3: TGTGCCAGTAGTCCCACAGGGATTCTCACCTACGAGCAGTACTTC. The chain combines TRBV19 with TRBJ2-7; tentatively, D is TRBD1 (6 bases). V was trimmed by 5 bases and J by 2 bases, leaving 16 bases between them. CDR1 and CDR2 from the germline V gene are LNHDA and SQIVND (reference sequence). The CDR3 covers 15 residues.

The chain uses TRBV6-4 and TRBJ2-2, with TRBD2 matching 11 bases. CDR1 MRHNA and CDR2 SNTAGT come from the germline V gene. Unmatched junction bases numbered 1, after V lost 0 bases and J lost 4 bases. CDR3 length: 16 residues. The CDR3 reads CASSDSSGGATGELFF. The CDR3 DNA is TGTGCCAGCAGTGACTCTAGCGGGGGGGCCACCGGGGAGCTGTTTTTT.

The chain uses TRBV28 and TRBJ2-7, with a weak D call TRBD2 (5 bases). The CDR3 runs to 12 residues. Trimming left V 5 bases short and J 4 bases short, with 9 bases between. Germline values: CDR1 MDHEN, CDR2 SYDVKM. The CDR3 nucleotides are TGTGCCAGCAGTGGCGGGTATTACGAGCAGTACTTC. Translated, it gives CASSGGYYEQYF.

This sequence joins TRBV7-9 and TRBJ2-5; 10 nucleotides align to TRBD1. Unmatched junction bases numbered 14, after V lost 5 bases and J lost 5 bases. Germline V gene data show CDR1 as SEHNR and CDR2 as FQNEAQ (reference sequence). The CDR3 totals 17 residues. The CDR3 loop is CASSPSAWDRGVETQYF. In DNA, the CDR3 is TGTGCCAGCAGCCCGTCCGCCTGGGACAGGGGTGTCGAGACCCAGTACTTC.

CDR3 DNA sequence: TGCGCCAGCTCGTCCCTAGAAGGCTATGGCTACACCTTC. Amino acid sequence: CASSSLEGYGYTF. The V and J genes are TRBV10-2 and TRBJ1-2; D not resolved. Germline values: CDR1 WSHSY, CDR2 SAAADI. The CDR3 runs 13 residues. V lost 8 bases to trimming and J lost 4 bases, with 14 bases between them.

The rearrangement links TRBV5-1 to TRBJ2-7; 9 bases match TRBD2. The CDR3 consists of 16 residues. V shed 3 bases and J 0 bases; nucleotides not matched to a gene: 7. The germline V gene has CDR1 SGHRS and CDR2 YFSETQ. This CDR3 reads CASSYIAGVGSYEQYF. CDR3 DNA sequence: TGCGCCAGCAGCTACATAGCGGGAGTAGGCTCCTACGAGCAGTACTTC.

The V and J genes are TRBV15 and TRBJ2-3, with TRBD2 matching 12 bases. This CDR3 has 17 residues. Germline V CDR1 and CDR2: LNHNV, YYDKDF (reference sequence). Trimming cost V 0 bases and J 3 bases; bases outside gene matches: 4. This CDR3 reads CATSRDRTSGGTDTQYF. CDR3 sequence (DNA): TGTGCCACCAGCAGAGATCGAACTAGCGGGGGGACAGATACGCAGTATTTT. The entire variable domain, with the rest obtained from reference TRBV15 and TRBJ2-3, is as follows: DAMVIQNPRYQVTQFGKPVTLSCSQTLNHNVMYWYQQKSSQAPKLLFHYYDKDFNNEADTPDNFQSRRPNTSFCFLDIRSPGLGDTAMYLCATSRDRTSGGTDTQYFGPGTRLTVL.